The 27 T cell receptor beta chains given below trace back to one sample, sequenced in a study of regulatory T cells in long-lasting Graves disease. The authors built TCR beta libraries using iRepertoire HTBI primers and Arm-PCR of CDR3 regions. TCRdb itself ran the multiplex PCR reads through MiXCR, one entry per CDR3 protein. Found here are about 400,000 distinct CDR3 sequences, around 20% of them singletons; the top ten hold less than 25%. Specified time point: persistent/refractory GD, antithyroid drugs over 5 years with positive TRAb. PBMC RNA was the source of the TCR library. This specimen consisted of peripheral blood mononuclear cells (PBMCs), obtained when the disease was refractory, from a patient treated with antithyroid drugs. The receptor set was obtained from a female donor with Graves disease.

This clonotype has a count of ten or more. V usage is TRBV20-1 and J usage is TRBJ1-1; D uncertain. Germline V gives CDR1 DFQATT, CDR2 SNEGSKA (reference sequence). This CDR3 comprises 13 residues. V lost 6 bases to trimming and J lost 1 base, with 12 bases between them. CDR3 in amino acids: CSALTRRNTEAFF. The CDR3 nucleotides are TGCAGTGCCCTGACCCGTAGGAACACTGAAGCTTTCTTT.

This clonotype was observed many times. V gene TRBV28 combines with J gene TRBJ2-7; D unclear. CDR1 is MDHEN and CDR2 is SYDVKM in the germline V gene. The CDR3 runs to 12 residues. Trimming left V 1 base short and J 3 bases short, with 4 bases between. The CDR3 coding sequence is TGTGCCAGCAGTTTATTTGACTACGAGCAGTACTTC. This codes for CASSLFDYEQYF.

This rearrangement joins TRBV28 to TRBJ1-3; D is unclear. V was cut by 3 bases and J by 4 bases, with 10 bases left in between. The CDR3 is made up of 14 amino acids. Germline V gives CDR1 MDHEN, CDR2 SYDVKM. CDR3 DNA sequence: TGTGCCAGCAGTTTGCGGGGATCGGGAAACACCATATATTTT. It specifies CASSLRGSGNTIYF.

The J gene is TRBJ1-1, the V gene TRBV7-2; unclear D gene. Germline V gene sequence: CDR1 SGHTA, CDR2 FQGNSA. The germline V and J ends were trimmed by 1 base and 7 bases, with 10 bases remaining between them. This CDR3 contains 13 residues. The CDR3 DNA reads as TGTGCCAGCAGCTTAGTAAGGGAGGGTGAAGCTTTCTTT. This codes for CASSLVREGEAFF.

This clonotype was observed many times. The CDR3 sequence: CASSIWTGMNTEAFF. CDR3 coding DNA: TGTGCCAGCAGCATTTGGACGGGAATGAACACTGAAGCTTTCTTT. The genes are TRBV7-2 and TRBJ1-1; no definite D call. Trimming took off 5 bases at V and 0 bases at J, with 13 bases between the two ends. Germline CDR1 is SGHTA and CDR2 is FQGNSA. The CDR3 runs 15 residues.

This clonotype was recorded a few times. This rearrangement joins TRBV6-1 to TRBJ1-4; D may be TRBD1 (6 bases). Trimming stripped 5 bases from V and 5 bases from J, with 24 bases between. The germline CDR1 and CDR2 sequences are MNHNS and SASEGT. The CDR3 is 18 amino acids. The CDR3 DNA follows: TGTGCCAGCAGTCCCCTCCTTGGGGGCGTACTTGAGAATGAAAAACTGTTTTTT. Translation: CASSPLLGGVLENEKLFF.

The chain has TRBV2 and TRBJ2-3, with D possibly TRBD2 on 6 matching bases. The CDR3 sequence is 12 residues long. Trimming removed 10 bases at V and 5 bases at J, with 13 bases between. In germline, CDR1 is SNHLY, CDR2 FYNNEI. The CDR3 spells CATGRDGDTQYF. Written as DNA, the CDR3 is TGTGCCACCGGGCGGGACGGAGATACGCAGTATTTT. Full variable domain (rest looked up from reference TRBV2 and TRBJ2-3): EPEVTQTPSHQVTQMGQEVILRCVPISNHLYFYWYRQILGQKVEFLVSFYNNEISEKSEIFDDQFSVERPDGSNFTLKIRSTKLEDSAMYFCATGRDGDTQYFGPGTRLTVL.

Ten or more counts support this clonotype. The chain combines TRBV28 with TRBJ2-7, with D perhaps assigned TRBD1 or TRBD2 (7 bases each). V was trimmed by 11 bases and J by 1 base, leaving 24 bases between them. The CDR3 runs to 16 residues. The germline V gene has CDR1 MDHEN and CDR2 SYDVKM. The CDR3 sequence is CAVTGGGHRGSYEQYF. CDR3 coding DNA: TGTGCCGTAACTGGCGGGGGACACAGGGGATCCTACGAGCAGTACTTC.

This clonotype was seen repeatedly, ten times or more. The chain recombines TRBV28 with TRBJ1-2, with 10 bases lining up with TRBD1. J was trimmed by 4 bases and V by 6 bases; bases with no gene match: 17. CDR3 length: 18 amino acids. Germline-derived CDR1 and CDR2 are MDHEN and SYDVKM. The CDR3 here is CASRHIGDDRGRSYGYTF. In nucleotides, the CDR3 is TGTGCCAGCAGACACATTGGGGACGACAGGGGGCGAAGCTATGGCTACACCTTC.

The genes are TRBV10-2 and TRBJ1-4; tentatively, D is TRBD1 (6 bases). Germline CDR1 and CDR2: WSHSY and SAAADI. Trimming removed 4 bases at V and 3 bases at J, with 9 bases between. CDR3 size: 14 residues. The CDR3 nucleotides are TGCGCCAGCAGTGGGACAGTTGCTAATGAAAAACTGTTTTTT. Its translation: CASSGTVANEKLFF.

This chain links TRBV20-1 with TRBJ2-4; a possible D gene is TRBD2 (6 bases). V shed 3 bases and J shed 1 base, with 16 bases lying between them. This CDR3 has 16 amino acids. Germline V gene lookup returns CDR1 DFQATT and CDR2 SNEGSKA (reference sequence). The CDR3 is CSASSPSGVAKNIQYF. The CDR3 coding sequence is TGCAGTGCTAGTTCCCCTTCGGGGGTTGCCAAAAACATTCAGTACTTC.

This clonotype was detected a few times. The chain is built from TRBV29-1 and TRBJ1-5; 11 positions agree with TRBD1. Germline CDR1 is SQVTM and CDR2 is ANQGSEA. This CDR3 is built from 14 residues. The junction had 3 bases not matched to a gene; V was cut back by 4 bases and J by 4 bases. CDR3 amino acids: CSVGTGGTNQPQHF. CDR3 nucleotide sequence: TGCAGCGTTGGGACAGGGGGCACGAATCAGCCCCAGCATTTT.

This clonotype was recorded a few times. The CDR3 region has the DNA TGTGCCAGTAGTATTAGGGGTGGGGGGAGGAATCAGCCCCAGCATTTT. This codes for CASSIRGGGRNQPQHF. This chain joins TRBV19 and TRBJ1-5; maybe TRBD1 (5 bases). Germline V CDR1 and CDR2: LNHDA, SQIVND (reference sequence). The CDR3 is made up of 16 amino acids. Trimming removed 3 bases from V and 4 bases from J, with 16 bases in between.

This clonotype appeared many times. This rearrangement joins TRBV9 to TRBJ1-1, with 7 bases lining up with TRBD1. From germline, CDR1 is SGDLS and CDR2 YYNGEE. With V trimmed by 6 bases and J by 4 bases, 9 bases remained unmatched. The CDR3 is 14 residues long. Written as DNA, the CDR3 is TGTGCCAGCACCCGGGACAGCGTTGCCACTGAAGCTTTCTTT. Protein: CASTRDSVATEAFF.

This clonotype was observed many times. The chain recombines TRBV2 with TRBJ1-1; the match to TRBD1 covers 7 bases. The CDR3 runs 15 residues. Germline V gene sequence: CDR1 SNHLY, CDR2 FYNNEI. The V segment lost 6 bases and the J segment 1 base; nucleotides outside the gene matches: 8. The CDR3 spells CASRATGERNTEAFF. CDR3 nucleotides: TGTGCCAGCAGAGCCACAGGGGAAAGGAACACTGAAGCTTTCTTT. Drawing the rest from reference TRBV2 and TRBJ1-1, the complete variable domain is EPEVTQTPSHQVTQMGQEVILRCVPISNHLYFYWYRQILGQKVEFLVSFYNNEISEKSEIFDDQFSVERPDGSNFTLKIRSTKLEDSAMYFCASRATGERNTEAFFGQGTRLTVV.

A few counts support this clonotype. The V call is TRBV29-1, the J call TRBJ1-1; a possible D gene is TRBD1 (5 bases). Germline values: CDR1 SQVTM, CDR2 ANQGSEA. The CDR3 covers 13 residues. The ends were cut back, 5 bases at V and 4 bases at J, with 14 bases in the middle. The CDR3, as DNA: TGCAGCGTTATGGGGGGGTCGGGCACTGAAGCTTTCTTT. The encoded protein is CSVMGGSGTEAFF.

This clonotype was picked up one time. The rearrangement links TRBV27 to TRBJ1-5; 9 bases align to TRBD1. This CDR3 spans 14 amino acids. After removal of 6 bases from V and 8 bases from J, the junction contained 8 bases not matched to a gene. CDR1 and CDR2 (germline): MNHEY, SMNVEV (reference sequence). CDR3 sequence reads: CASRWGQGMKPQHF. CDR3 sequence (DNA): TGTGCCAGCAGGTGGGGACAGGGAATGAAGCCCCAGCATTTT.

This clonotype was counted only a few times. The CDR3 reads CASSLESTKNIQYF. The CDR3 nucleotides read TGTGCCAGCAGCTTAGAGTCAACCAAAAACATTCAGTACTTC. The chain is built from TRBV7-2 and TRBJ2-4, with unresolved D. Germline V lookup: CDR1 SGHTA, CDR2 FQGNSA. V lost 1 base and J lost 2, with 6 bases in between. This CDR3 has 14 residues.

This clonotype was counted at least ten times. The chain is built from TRBV20-1 and TRBJ1-4; TRBD1 matches 7 bases. The germline gives CDR1 DFQATT, CDR2 SNEGSKA (reference sequence). The ends lost 5 bases at V and 8 bases at J; junction bases unmatched: 5. This CDR3 region has 12 residues. CDR3 sequence (DNA): TGCAGTGCTCGACAGGGTGACGAAAAACTGTTTTTT. Amino acids: CSARQGDEKLFF.

This clonotype was detected many times. The rearrangement links TRBV11-2 to TRBJ2-7; tentative D call: TRBD2 (7 bases). CDR1 is SGHAT, CDR2 FQNNGV, per germline. Trimming pared 1 base from V and 0 bases from J, leaving 13 bases between. This CDR3 has 16 residues. CDR3 nucleotide sequence: TGTGCCAGCAGCTTAGCCGGCGGGGGCAGCTCCTACGAGCAGTACTTC. This gives the protein CASSLAGGGSSYEQYF.

This clonotype was observed many times. V gene TRBV20-1 combines with J gene TRBJ2-7; tentatively, D is TRBD2 (6 bases). The germline V gene has CDR1 DFQATT and CDR2 SNEGSKA (reference sequence). CDR3 length: 13 amino acids. V was shortened by 6 bases and J by 0 bases, with 12 bases between the two germline ends. CDR3 sequence reads: CSASSGYSYEQYF. The CDR3 bases are TGCAGTGCCTCGAGCGGGTACTCCTACGAGCAGTACTTC.

This clonotype was recorded a few times. The V gene is TRBV6-5, the J gene TRBJ1-1; perhaps TRBD1 as D (6 bases). CDR3 length: 14 amino acids. V lost 4 bases and J lost 3, with 12 bases in between. CDR1 and CDR2 (germline): MNHEY, SVGAGI. CDR3: CASSLTTGYTEAFF. DNA for the CDR3: TGTGCCAGCAGTTTGACCACAGGGTACACTGAAGCTTTCTTT.

This clonotype showed up just a few times. The genes are TRBV27 and TRBJ1-2; no definite D call. Germline V gene lookup returns CDR1 MNHEY and CDR2 SMNVEV (reference sequence). V lost 0 bases and J 2 bases, leaving 7 bases between the germline ends. This CDR3 is built from 14 residues. The CDR3 DNA reads as TGTGCCAGCAGTTTATCGGGCTACAACTATGGCTACACCTTC. Protein product: CASSLSGYNYGYTF.

This clonotype occurred a few times. The genes are TRBV6-2 or TRBV6-3 and TRBJ1-5, with D maybe TRBD1 (6 bases). Germline V gene lookup returns CDR1 MNHEY and CDR2 SVGEGT. This CDR3 has 15 amino acids. Trimming took 4 bases from V and 4 from J, leaving 14 bases between them. CDR3 nucleotide sequence: TGTGCCAGCAGTTCCCTCCGGACAGATAATCAGCCCCAGCATTTT. Translated, it gives CASSSLRTDNQPQHF.

This clonotype was recorded at least ten times. The chain carries TRBV15 and TRBJ1-5; 7 bases map to TRBD1. The germline CDR1 and CDR2 sequences are LNHNV and YYDKDF (reference sequence). The CDR3 is made up of 15 amino acids. V was clipped by 3 bases and J by 7 bases; unmatched bases: 9. CDR3 residues: CATSRRQGEGQPQHF. The CDR3 DNA follows: TGTGCCACCAGCAGGAGACAGGGCGAGGGACAGCCCCAGCATTTT.

V gene TRBV20-1 combines with J gene TRBJ1-2; perhaps TRBD1 as D (6 bases). Trimming left V 8 bases short and J 2 bases short, with 24 bases between. Germline CDR1 is DFQATT and CDR2 is SNEGSKA (reference sequence). This CDR3 contains 16 residues. The CDR3 reads CSTNRSPGHINYGYTF. In DNA form, the CDR3 reads TGCAGTACCAATAGATCACCGGGACATATAAACTATGGCTACACCTTC.

This chain connects TRBV15 to TRBJ1-2; 7 nucleotides line up with TRBD1. The length of the CDR3 is 12 residues. Germline V gene data show CDR1 as LNHNV and CDR2 as YYDKDF (reference sequence). The trim removed 0 bases at V and 14 bases at J, leaving 6 bases unmatched. CDR3 sequence: CATSRDTGTATF. The CDR3 nucleotides read TGTGCCACCAGCAGAGATACGGGGACAGCTACCTTC.